The T cell receptor beta chain described here comes from a study of blood T cells in healthy people across ages. The CDR3 runs 14 residues. With 5 bases removed from V and 2 bases from J, the gap between germline ends came to 16 bases. Germline values: CDR1 DFQATT, CDR2 SNEGSKA (reference sequence). A minimum of 6.5 million PBMCs was isolated per sample. In its sample, this clonotype was seen many times. Its antigen is as yet unknown. With a J-beta primer mix and a sample-barcoded 5' primer, a second PCR ran 7 to 11 cycles. A single record per CDR3 protein comes from TCRdb applying MiXCR to the 5' RACE reads. The sample holds 650,000 or so distinct CDR3 sequences; over 40% are singletons and the top ten take roughly 14%. Study outcomes and limitations: Diversity was higher, and naive CD4+ cells more numerous, in long-lived donors than in aged donors. While age rose, TCR beta diversity per million T cells dropped in a roughly linear way.

This TCR was sampled from a woman older than 75 in good health. V usage is TRBV20-1 and J usage is TRBJ2-7; no definite D call. Sequenced material: blood. The CDR3 here is CSAVPLRTPYEQYF. As DNA, the CDR3 is TGCAGTGCTGTACCTCTCCGTACCCCCTACGAGCAGTACTTC.